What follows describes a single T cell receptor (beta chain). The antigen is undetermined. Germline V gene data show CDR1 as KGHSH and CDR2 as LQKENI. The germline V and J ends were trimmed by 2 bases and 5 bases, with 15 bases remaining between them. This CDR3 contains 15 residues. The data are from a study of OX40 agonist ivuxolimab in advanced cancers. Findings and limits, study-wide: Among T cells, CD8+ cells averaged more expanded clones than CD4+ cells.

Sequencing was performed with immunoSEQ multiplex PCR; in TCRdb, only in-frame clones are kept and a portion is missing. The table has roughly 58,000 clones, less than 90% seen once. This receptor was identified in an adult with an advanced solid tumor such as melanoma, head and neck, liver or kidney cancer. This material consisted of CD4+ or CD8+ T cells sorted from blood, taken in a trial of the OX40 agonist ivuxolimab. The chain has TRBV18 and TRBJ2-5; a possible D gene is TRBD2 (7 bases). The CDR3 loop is CASSPREGGSETQYF. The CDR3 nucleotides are TGTGCCAGCTCACCAAGGGAGGGGGGCTCGGAGACCCAGTACTTC.